This TCR beta chain was sequenced during a study of Tregs in tolerant kidney transplant recipients. Overall study context: A 3-day belatacept mixed lymphocyte reaction, sometimes plus 5-day graft donor restimulation, preceded CD4+CD25+CD127- sorting. Sorting used antibodies to exclude donor cells.

The germline V gene has CDR1 KGHSH and CDR2 LQKENI. V gave up 3 bases and J gave up 3 bases; unmatched junction bases: 13. The CDR3 length is 18 residues. Study-level findings and limits: Validation in larger populations is needed because few patients were studied.

Of note for this clone: The target antigen is unknown.

Libraries were prepared by immunoSEQ multiplex PCR; TCRdb keeps only in-frame clonotypes and omits some of them. The sample has about 19,000 clones; about two thirds are singletons. The TCR originated in a human donor in good health. The rearrangement links TRBV18 to TRBJ1-2, with 10 nucleotides matching TRBD1. Sequenced: Tregs from blood cultured with allogeneic cells. In DNA form, the CDR3 reads TGTGCCAGCTCACCCTCCGTGACAGGGGGCACCTGGGACTATGGCTACACCTTC. Its protein product is CASSPSVTGGTWDYGYTF. Looking up the rest from reference TRBV18 and TRBJ1-2 gives the full variable domain: NAGVMQNPRHLVRRRGQEARLRCSPMKGHSHVYWYRQLPEEGLKFMVYLQKENIIDESGMPKERFSAEFPKEGPSILRIQQVVRGDSAAYFCASSPSVTGGTWDYGYTFGSGTRLTVV.